Below are 8 T cell receptor beta chains sequenced from a single sample in a study of Ad26.COV2.S vaccination and SARS-CoV-2 variants (dated by TCRdb to the early 2020s). Read against the paper, the sample's treatment or condition label means: some 20 received Ad26.COV2.S at low or high dose, single or two shots; a few received placebo; per-sample allocation not given. Repertoires of vaccine and placebo recipients were sequenced from samples taken on day 63 after the first injection. Library creation used the immunoSEQ multiplex PCR assay. TCRdb stores this immuneACCESS table with in-frame sequences only. Part of the clones is absent; in the studies checked, under half of the shortfall reflects unresolved V genes, and no reason is known for the rest. Across this sample there are about 500,000 clones, with about 88% seen only once. The ten biggest clones cover around 1.6% of the sample. This specimen was peripheral blood, taken in a trial of Ad26.COV2.S vaccine versus placebo. These receptors were taken from a person between 18 and 60 years old who received the Ad26.COV2.S COVID-19 vaccine or a placebo.

This chain uses TRBV3-1 (or the pseudogene TRBV3-2) with TRBJ2-7, with TRBD2 identical over 15 bases. With 1 base clipped from V and 5 bases from J, the junction kept 3 bases outside the gene matches. Germline CDR1 and CDR2: LGHDT and YNNKEL (reference sequence). The CDR3 runs 16 residues. DNA of the CDR3: TGTGCCAGCAGCCAAGGCGGACTAGCGGGAGGGCACGAGCAGTACTTC. Encoded protein: CASSQGGLAGGHEQYF.

A single count supports this clone. The chain uses TRBV9 and TRBJ2-1, with 12 bases that match TRBD2. Germline V gene sequence: CDR1 SGDLS, CDR2 YYNGEE. The CDR3 totals 14 residues. The V gene end was trimmed by 0 bases and the J gene end by 12 bases; junction bases not matched to a gene: 4. In nucleotides, the CDR3 is TGTGCCAGCAGCGTAGAGGGACTAGCGGGTGGGCAGTTCTTC. Translating gives CASSVEGLAGGQFF.

The rearrangement uses TRBV11-2 and TRBJ2-3; 12 positions match TRBD2. V lost 7 bases to trimming and J lost 8 bases; unmatched junction nucleotides: 16. Germline loops: CDR1 SGHAT, CDR2 FQNNGV. CDR3 size: 17 residues. The CDR3 is CASNPFKASGRAFTQYF. The DNA of the CDR3 is TGTGCCAGCAACCCCTTTAAGGCTAGCGGGAGGGCCTTTACGCAGTATTTT.

This chain connects TRBV5-8 to TRBJ2-3; unclear D gene. Looked up from germline, CDR1 is SGHTS and CDR2 is YDEGEE. The CDR3 spans 15 residues. The V end was cut by 0 bases, the J end by 8 bases, with 16 bases between. CDR3 nucleotides: TGTGCCAGCAGCTTGGAATCAGTAGTAGGTGGTACGCAGTATTTT. Protein product: CASSLESVVGGTQYF.

The chain employs TRBV3-1 (or the pseudogene TRBV3-2) and TRBJ2-4, with D tentatively TRBD1 (5 bases). Germline V gene lookup returns CDR1 LGHDT and CDR2 YNNKEL (reference sequence). V lost 4 bases and J lost 5, with 24 bases in between. The length of the CDR3 is 18 residues. CDR3 bases: TGTGCCAGCAGCCCTTCCTTCTTAGACAGCCCTTATCAAAACATTCAGTACTTC. Translating it yields CASSPSFLDSPYQNIQYF.

This chain connects TRBV2 to TRBJ2-5; the D is unclear. The V gene lost 0 bases and the J gene lost 5 bases, with 13 bases spanning the gap. In germline, CDR1 is SNHLY, CDR2 FYNNEI. The CDR3 consists of 15 residues. The CDR3 region is CASSEALHLWETQYF. The CDR3 coding sequence is TGTGCCAGCAGTGAAGCGCTCCACCTATGGGAGACCCAGTACTTC.

The rearrangement uses TRBV7-2 and TRBJ1-2; no clear D gene. Per germline, CDR1 SGHTA and CDR2 FQGNSA. Trimming left V 6 bases short and J 7 bases short, with 21 bases between. The CDR3 runs 15 residues. The CDR3 reads CASREGGAFSRGYTF. The CDR3 DNA is TGTGCCAGCAGGGAGGGTGGCGCTTTTTCTCGTGGCTACACCTTC.

This chain uses TRBV6-1 with TRBJ1-5, with D hard to call. From germline, CDR1 is MNHNS and CDR2 SASEGT. The ends were cut back, 3 bases at V and 3 bases at J, with 9 bases in the middle. This CDR3 spans 14 amino acids. DNA for the CDR3: TGTGCCAGCAGTGACGGTTTAAACAATCAGCCCCAGCATTTT. This sequence encodes CASSDGLNNQPQHF.